This T cell receptor beta chain was sequenced in a study of blood T cell repertoires in COVID-19. The CDR3 is 15 amino acids. Germline trimming cut 3 bases from V and 0 bases from J; bases unmatched to any gene: 5. The germline V gene has CDR1 SEHNR and CDR2 FQNEAQ (reference sequence). Using immunoSEQ multiplex PCR, the repertoire was profiled, and TCRdb retains in-frame clones only, with some absent. The table has about 180,000 clones, 80% to 90% seen once. The rearrangement joins TRBV7-9 to TRBJ2-7; TRBD2 agrees at 7 bases. The sequence came from a man between 45 and 60 years old with active or convalescent COVID-19. Sequencing input: peripheral blood. Here the CDR3 reads CASSFLSGFSYEQYF. The CDR3 DNA is TGTGCCAGCAGCTTCCTTAGCGGGTTCTCCTACGAGCAGTACTTC.